This T cell receptor beta chain comes out of a study of cytomegalovirus exposure and HLA in healthy donors. It was with 60 Vbeta and 13 Jbeta primers that the PCR ran. Sequenced by immunoSEQ multiplex PCR; TCRdb stores in-frame clones only, minus some. The sample carries over 150,000 clones, approximately 77% recorded once. Study findings and constraints: A later analysis linked around 15,000 TCR beta sequences to HLA alleles at 0.05 false discovery rate. Investigators reported over 150 TCR beta chains as tied to cytomegalovirus. In a later analysis, V- and J-gene trimming of beta chains associated with a DCLRE1C missense variant, replicated independently.

The CDR3 covers 15 residues. V lost 2 bases, J lost 5 bases, and 16 bases lay in between. In germline, CDR1 is SGHRS, CDR2 YFSETQ. Comments on this clone: Its specificity is unknown.

Input material: PBMCs. The receptor was derived from a male donor in good health and CMV-seropositive. The gene calls are TRBV5-1 and TRBJ2-5, with D maybe TRBD2 (6 bases). CDR3 sequence reads: CASSFVDYLGETQYF. The CDR3, as DNA: TGCGCCAGCAGCTTCGTGGACTACCTTGGCGAGACCCAGTACTTC.